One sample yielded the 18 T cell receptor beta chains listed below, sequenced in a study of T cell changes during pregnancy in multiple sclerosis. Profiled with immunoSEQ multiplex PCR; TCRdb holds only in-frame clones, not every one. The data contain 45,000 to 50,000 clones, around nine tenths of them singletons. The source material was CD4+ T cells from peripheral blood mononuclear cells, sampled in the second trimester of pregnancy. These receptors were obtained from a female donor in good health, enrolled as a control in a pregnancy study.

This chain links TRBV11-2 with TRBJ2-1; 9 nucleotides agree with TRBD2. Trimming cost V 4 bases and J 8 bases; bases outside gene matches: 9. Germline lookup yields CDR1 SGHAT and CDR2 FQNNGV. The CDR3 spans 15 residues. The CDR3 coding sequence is TGTGCCAGCAGCTCCCTTCCTAGCGGGGCATATGAGCAGTTCTTC. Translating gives CASSSLPSGAYEQFF.

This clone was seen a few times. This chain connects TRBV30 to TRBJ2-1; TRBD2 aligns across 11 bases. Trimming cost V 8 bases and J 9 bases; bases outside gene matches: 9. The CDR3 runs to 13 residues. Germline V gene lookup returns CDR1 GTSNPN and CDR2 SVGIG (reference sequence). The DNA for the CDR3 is TGTGCCGGAAGTAGCGGGGGGGCCGGTGAGCAGTTCTTC. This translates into CAGSSGGAGEQFF.

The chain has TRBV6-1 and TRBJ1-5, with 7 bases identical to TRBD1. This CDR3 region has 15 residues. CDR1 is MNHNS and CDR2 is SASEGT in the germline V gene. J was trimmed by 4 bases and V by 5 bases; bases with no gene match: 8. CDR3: CASSSVGGGNQPQHF. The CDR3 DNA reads TGTGCCAGCAGTAGCGTAGGGGGCGGTAATCAGCCCCAGCATTTT.

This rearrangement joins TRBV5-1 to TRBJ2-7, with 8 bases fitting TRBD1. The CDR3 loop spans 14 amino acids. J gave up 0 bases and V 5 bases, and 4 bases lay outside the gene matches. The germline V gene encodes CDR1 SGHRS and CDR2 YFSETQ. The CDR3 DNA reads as TGCGCCAGCAGGCGAGACAGGGGCTCCTACGAGCAGTACTTC. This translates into CASRRDRGSYEQYF.

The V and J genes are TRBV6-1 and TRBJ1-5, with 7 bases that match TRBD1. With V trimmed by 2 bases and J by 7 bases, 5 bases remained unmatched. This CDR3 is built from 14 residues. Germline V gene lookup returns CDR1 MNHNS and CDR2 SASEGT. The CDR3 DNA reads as TGTGCCAGCAGTGAACCGCAGGGACAGCAGCCCCAGCATTTT. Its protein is CASSEPQGQQPQHF.

The CDR3 sequence is CASSQNWNTEAFF. Here the CDR3 DNA reads TGTGCCAGCAGTCAAAATTGGAACACTGAAGCTTTCTTT. The V call is TRBV6-5, the J call TRBJ1-1; D ambiguous. Trimming left V 5 bases short and J 1 base short, with 8 bases between. The CDR3 consists of 13 residues. From germline, CDR1 is MNHEY and CDR2 SVGAGI.

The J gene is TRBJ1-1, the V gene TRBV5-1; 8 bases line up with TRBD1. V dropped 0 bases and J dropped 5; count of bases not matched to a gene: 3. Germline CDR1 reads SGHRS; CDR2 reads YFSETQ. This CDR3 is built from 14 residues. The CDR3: CASSLEQGETEAFF. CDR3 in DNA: TGCGCCAGCAGCTTGGAACAGGGGGAAACTGAAGCTTTCTTT.

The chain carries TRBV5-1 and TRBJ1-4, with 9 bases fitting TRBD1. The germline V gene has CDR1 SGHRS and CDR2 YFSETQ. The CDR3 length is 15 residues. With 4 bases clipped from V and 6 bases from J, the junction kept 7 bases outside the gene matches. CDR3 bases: TGCGCCAGCAGCAGGGACAGGGCGGAGTATGAAAAACTGTTTTTT. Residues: CASSRDRAEYEKLFF.

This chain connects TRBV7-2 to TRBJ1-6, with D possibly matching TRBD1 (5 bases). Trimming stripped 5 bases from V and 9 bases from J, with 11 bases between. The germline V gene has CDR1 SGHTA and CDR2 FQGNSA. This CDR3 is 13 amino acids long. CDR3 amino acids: CASSKEDSSPLHF. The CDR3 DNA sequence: TGTGCCAGCAGCAAAGAAGACAGTTCACCCCTCCACTTT.

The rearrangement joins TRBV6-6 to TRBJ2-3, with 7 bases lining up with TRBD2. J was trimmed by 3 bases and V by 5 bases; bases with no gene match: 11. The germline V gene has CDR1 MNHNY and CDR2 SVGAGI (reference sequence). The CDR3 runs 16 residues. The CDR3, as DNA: TGTGCCAGCAGTAGCGGGGCCTCCACGGGGACAGATACGCAGTATTTT. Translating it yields CASSSGASTGTDTQYF.

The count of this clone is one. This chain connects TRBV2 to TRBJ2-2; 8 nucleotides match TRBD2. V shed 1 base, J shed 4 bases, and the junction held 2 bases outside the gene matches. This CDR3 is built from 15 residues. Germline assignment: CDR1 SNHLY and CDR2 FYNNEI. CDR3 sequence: CASSEVGTSTGELFF. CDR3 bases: TGTGCCAGCAGTGAAGTGGGGACTAGCACCGGGGAGCTGTTTTTT. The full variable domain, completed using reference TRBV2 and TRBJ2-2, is EPEVTQTPSHQVTQMGQEVILRCVPISNHLYFYWYRQILGQKVEFLVSFYNNEISEKSEIFDDQFSVERPDGSNFTLKIRSTKLEDSAMYFCASSEVGTSTGELFFGEGSRLTVL.

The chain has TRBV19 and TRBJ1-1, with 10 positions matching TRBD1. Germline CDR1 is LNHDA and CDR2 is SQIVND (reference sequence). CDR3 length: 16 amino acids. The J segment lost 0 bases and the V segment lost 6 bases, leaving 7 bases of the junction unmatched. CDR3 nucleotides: TGTGCCAGTAGACCAAGGACAGGGGGAATGAACACTGAAGCTTTCTTT. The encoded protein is CASRPRTGGMNTEAFF.

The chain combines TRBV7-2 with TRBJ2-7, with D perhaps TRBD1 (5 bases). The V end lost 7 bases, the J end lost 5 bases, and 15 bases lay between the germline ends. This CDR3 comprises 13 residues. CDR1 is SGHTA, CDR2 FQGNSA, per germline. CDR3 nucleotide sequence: TGTGCCAGCACCCTTCAGGGAATTCACGAGCAGTACTTC. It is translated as CASTLQGIHEQYF.

The CDR3 bases are TGCGCCAGCAGTGGGGACAGAACCCAAGAGACCCAGTACTTC. Protein product: CASSGDRTQETQYF. The rearrangement uses TRBV10-2 and TRBJ2-5, with 7 bases matching TRBD1. This CDR3 has 14 residues. Germline-derived CDR1 and CDR2 are WSHSY and SAAADI. With 4 bases clipped from V and 1 base from J, the junction kept 3 bases outside the gene matches.

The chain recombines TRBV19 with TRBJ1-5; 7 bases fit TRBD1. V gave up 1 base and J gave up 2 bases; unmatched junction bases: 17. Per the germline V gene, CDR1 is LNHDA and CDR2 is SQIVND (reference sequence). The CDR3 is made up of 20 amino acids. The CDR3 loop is CASSIAVTGAGIMGNQPQHF. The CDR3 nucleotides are TGTGCCAGTAGTATAGCGGTCACAGGGGCGGGTATAATGGGCAATCAGCCCCAGCATTTT. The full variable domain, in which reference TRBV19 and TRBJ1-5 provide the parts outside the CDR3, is DGGITQSPKYLFRKEGQNVTLSCEQNLNHDAMYWYRQDPGQGLRLIYYSQIVNDFQKGDIAEGYSVSREKKESFPLTVTSAQKNPTAFYLCASSIAVTGAGIMGNQPQHFGDGTRLSIL.

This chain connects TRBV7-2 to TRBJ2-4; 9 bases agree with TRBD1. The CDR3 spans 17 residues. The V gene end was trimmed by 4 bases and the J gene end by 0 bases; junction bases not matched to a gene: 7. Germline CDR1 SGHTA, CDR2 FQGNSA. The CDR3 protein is CASSSRDREGAKNIQYF. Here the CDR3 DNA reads TGTGCCAGCAGCTCCCGGGACAGGGAAGGAGCCAAAAACATTCAGTACTTC.

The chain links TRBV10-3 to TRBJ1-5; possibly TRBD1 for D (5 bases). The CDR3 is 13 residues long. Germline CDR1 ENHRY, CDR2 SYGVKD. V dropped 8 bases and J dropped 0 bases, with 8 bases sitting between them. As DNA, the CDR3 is TGTGCCATCGCCGACAGTAGCAATCAGCCCCAGCATTTT. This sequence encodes CAIADSSNQPQHF.

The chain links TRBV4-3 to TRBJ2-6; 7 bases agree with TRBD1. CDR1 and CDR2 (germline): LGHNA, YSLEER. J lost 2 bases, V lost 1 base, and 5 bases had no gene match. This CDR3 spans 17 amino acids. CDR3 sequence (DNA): TGCGCCAGCAGCCAAGCCTTAGACAGGGCTGGGGCCAACGTCCTGACTTTC. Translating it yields CASSQALDRAGANVLTF.